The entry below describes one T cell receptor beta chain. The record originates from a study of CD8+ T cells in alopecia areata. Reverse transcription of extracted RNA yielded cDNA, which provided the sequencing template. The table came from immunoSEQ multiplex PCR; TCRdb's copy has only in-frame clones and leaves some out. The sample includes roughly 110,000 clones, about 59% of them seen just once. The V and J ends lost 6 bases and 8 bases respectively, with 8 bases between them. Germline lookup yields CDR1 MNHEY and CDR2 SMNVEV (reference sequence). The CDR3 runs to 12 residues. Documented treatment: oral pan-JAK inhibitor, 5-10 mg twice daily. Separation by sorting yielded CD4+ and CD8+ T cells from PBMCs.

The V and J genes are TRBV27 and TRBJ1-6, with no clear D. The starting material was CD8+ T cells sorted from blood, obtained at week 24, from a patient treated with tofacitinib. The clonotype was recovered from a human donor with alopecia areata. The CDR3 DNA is TGTGCCAGCAGAACTCAGGATTCACCCCTCCACTTT. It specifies CASRTQDSPLHF.